This TCR beta chain stems from a study of beta chain features in type 1 diabetes. Points from the study as a whole: Cells expressing TCR highly could be over-represented by cDNA sequencing. More deletions and fewer insertions at VDJ junctions were found in patients with type 1 diabetes.

The junction had 13 bases not matched to a gene; V was cut back by 5 bases and J by 6 bases. The germline V gene encodes CDR1 MDHEN and CDR2 SYDVKM. The CDR3 runs to 15 residues. Purity exceeding 95% was reached by all sorted populations. Turning to this clone: Its antigen remains unknown.

Expressed TCRB transcripts were sequenced because the entire RNA isolate underwent reverse transcription. About 3.3 million reads, on average, came from each naive, central memory and regulatory T cell sample. Assay used: immunoSEQ multiplex PCR; TCRdb lists only in-frame clones, some missing. The sample holds 300,000 to 400,000 clones, approximately 8.2% seen once. The V call is TRBV28, the J call TRBJ2-7; 7 bases align to TRBD1. Source material: central memory CD4+ T cells from blood. The clonotype was recovered from a woman aged 18-29 years in good health. CDR3 loop: CASSHLGQGEREQYF. The CDR3, as DNA: TGTGCCAGCAGTCACCTGGGGCAGGGGGAACGCGAGCAGTACTTC.